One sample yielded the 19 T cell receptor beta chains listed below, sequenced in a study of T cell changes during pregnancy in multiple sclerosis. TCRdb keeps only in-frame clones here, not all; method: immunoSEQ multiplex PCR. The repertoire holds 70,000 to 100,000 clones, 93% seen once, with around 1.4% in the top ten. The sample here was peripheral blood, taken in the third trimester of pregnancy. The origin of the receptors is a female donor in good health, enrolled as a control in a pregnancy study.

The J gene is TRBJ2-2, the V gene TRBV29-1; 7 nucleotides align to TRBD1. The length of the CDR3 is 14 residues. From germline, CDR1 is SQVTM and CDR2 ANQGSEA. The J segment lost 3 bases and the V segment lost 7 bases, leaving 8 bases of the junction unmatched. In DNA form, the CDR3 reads TGCAGCGCCCAGGGGGACACCCACACCGGGGAGCTGTTTTTT. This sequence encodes CSAQGDTHTGELFF.

CDR3 loop: CASSLSVGDEQFF. The DNA of the CDR3 is TGCGCCAGCAGCTTGAGTGTAGGGGATGAGCAGTTCTTC. J is TRBJ2-1 and V is TRBV5-1; TRBD1 is a possible D gene (5 bases). CDR3 length: 13 residues. The V end was cut by 1 base, the J end by 8 bases, with 10 bases between. Germline-derived CDR1 and CDR2 are SGHRS and YFSETQ.

For the CDR3, the DNA is TGTGCCACCCGAACTGTGCCCGGGTCCTACGAGCAGTACTTC. It codes for CATRTVPGSYEQYF. The rearrangement uses TRBV28 and TRBJ2-7; D ambiguous. V dropped 10 bases and J dropped 1 base, with 17 bases sitting between them. Germline CDR1 MDHEN, CDR2 SYDVKM. CDR3 length: 14 residues.

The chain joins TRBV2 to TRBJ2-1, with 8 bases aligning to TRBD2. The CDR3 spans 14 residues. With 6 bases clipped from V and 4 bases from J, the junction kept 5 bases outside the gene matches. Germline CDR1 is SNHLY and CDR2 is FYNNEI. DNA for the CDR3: TGTGCCAGCAGCCCACTAGCGGAGTACAATGAGCAGTTCTTC. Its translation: CASSPLAEYNEQFF.

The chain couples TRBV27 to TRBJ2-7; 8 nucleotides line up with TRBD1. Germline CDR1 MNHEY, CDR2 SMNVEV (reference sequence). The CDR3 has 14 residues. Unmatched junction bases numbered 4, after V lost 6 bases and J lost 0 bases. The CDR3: CASRRTGNSYEQYF. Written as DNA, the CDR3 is TGTGCCAGCAGGAGGACAGGGAACTCCTACGAGCAGTACTTC.

CDR3 bases: TGTGCCTGGAGCATCCCTGGGGCCAACGTCCTGACTTTC. Amino acids: CAWSIPGANVLTF. This chain joins TRBV30 and TRBJ2-6; unclear D gene. V was shortened by 3 bases and J by 2 bases, with 5 bases between the two germline ends. There are 13 residues in the CDR3. Germline CDR1 and CDR2: GTSNPN and SVGIG (reference sequence).

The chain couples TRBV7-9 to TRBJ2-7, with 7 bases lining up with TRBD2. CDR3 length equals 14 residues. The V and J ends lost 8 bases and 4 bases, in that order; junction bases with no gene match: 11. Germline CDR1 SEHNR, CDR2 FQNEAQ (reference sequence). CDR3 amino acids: CASGGAGVPYEQYF. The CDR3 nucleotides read TGTGCCAGCGGCGGGGCGGGAGTTCCTTACGAGCAGTACTTC.

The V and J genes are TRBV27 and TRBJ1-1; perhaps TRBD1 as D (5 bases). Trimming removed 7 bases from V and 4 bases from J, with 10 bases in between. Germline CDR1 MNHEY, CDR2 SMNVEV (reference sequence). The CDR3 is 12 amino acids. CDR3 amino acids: CASKGQGTEAFF. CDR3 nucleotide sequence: TGTGCCAGCAAAGGGCAGGGCACTGAAGCTTTCTTT.

CDR3 sequence (DNA): TGTGCCAGCAGTCCCCCCGTCGACAGGGAAGCGAGTCAGCCCCAGCATTTT. This gives the protein CASSPPVDREASQPQHF. The chain employs TRBV28 and TRBJ1-5, with 7 positions matching TRBD1. J gave up 6 bases and V 5 bases, and 16 bases lay outside the gene matches. This CDR3 comprises 17 residues. The germline V gene has CDR1 MDHEN and CDR2 SYDVKM.

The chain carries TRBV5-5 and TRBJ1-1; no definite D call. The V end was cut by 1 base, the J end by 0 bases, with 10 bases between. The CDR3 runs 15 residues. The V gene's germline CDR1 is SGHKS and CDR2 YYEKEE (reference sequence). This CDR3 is CASSLTAGMNTEAFF. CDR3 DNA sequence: TGTGCCAGCAGCTTGACAGCGGGGATGAACACTGAAGCTTTCTTT.

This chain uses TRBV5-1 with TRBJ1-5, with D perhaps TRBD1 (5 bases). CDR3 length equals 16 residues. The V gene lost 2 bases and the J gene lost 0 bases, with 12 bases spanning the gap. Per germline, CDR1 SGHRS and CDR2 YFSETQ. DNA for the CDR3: TGCGCCAGCAGCTTCGAAGAACAGGATAGCAATCAGCCCCAGCATTTT. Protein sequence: CASSFEEQDSNQPQHF.

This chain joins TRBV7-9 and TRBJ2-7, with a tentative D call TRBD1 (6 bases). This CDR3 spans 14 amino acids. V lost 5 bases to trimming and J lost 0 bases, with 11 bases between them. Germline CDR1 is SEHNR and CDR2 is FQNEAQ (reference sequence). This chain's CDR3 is CASSRTGTSYEQYF. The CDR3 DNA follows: TGTGCCAGCAGCCGTACAGGGACCTCCTACGAGCAGTACTTC.

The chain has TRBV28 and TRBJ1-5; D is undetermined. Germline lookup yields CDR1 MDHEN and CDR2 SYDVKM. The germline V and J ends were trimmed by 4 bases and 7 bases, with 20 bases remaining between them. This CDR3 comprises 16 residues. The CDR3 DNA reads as TGTGCCAGCAGTTACCCCGCCGGGATTCTAGGACAGCCCCAGCATTTT. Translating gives CASSYPAGILGQPQHF.

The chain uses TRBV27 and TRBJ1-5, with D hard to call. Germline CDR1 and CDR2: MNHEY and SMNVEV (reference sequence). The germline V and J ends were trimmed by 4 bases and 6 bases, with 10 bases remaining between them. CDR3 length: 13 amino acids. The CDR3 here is CASSYRSGQPQHF. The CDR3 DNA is TGTGCCAGCAGTTATCGGTCGGGTCAGCCCCAGCATTTT.

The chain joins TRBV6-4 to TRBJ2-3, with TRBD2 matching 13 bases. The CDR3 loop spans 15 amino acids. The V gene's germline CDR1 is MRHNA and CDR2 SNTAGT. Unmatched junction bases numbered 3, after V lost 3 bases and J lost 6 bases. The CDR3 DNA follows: TGTGCCAGCAGTGAACTAGCGGGAGGGCCCGATACGCAGTATTTT. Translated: CASSELAGGPDTQYF.

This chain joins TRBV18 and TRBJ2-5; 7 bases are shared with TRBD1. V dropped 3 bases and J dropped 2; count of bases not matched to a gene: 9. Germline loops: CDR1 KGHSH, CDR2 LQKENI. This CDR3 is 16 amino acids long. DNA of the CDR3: TGTGCCAGCTCACCGTCCCAGGGGACAGCGCAAGAGACCCAGTACTTC. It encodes CASSPSQGTAQETQYF.

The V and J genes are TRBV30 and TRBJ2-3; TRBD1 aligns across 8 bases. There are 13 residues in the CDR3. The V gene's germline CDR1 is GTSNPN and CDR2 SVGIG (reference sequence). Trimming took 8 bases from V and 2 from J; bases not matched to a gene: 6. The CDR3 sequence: CAGDRGLTDTQYF. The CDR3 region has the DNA TGTGCCGGAGACAGGGGACTCACAGATACGCAGTATTTT.

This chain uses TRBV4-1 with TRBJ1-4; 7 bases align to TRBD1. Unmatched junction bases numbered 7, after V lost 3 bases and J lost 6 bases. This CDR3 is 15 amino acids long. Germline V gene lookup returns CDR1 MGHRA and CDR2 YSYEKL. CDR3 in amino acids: CASSHPDRDDEKLFF. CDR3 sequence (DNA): TGCGCCAGCAGCCACCCCGACAGGGACGATGAAAAACTGTTTTTT.

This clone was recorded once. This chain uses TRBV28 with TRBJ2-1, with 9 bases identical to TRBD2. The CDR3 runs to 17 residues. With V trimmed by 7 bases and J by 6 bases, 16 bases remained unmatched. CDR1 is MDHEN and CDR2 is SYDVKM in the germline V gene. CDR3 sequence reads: CASITGREGSTSNEQFF. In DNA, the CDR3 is TGTGCCAGCATTACAGGGCGGGAGGGTTCTACCTCCAATGAGCAGTTCTTC.